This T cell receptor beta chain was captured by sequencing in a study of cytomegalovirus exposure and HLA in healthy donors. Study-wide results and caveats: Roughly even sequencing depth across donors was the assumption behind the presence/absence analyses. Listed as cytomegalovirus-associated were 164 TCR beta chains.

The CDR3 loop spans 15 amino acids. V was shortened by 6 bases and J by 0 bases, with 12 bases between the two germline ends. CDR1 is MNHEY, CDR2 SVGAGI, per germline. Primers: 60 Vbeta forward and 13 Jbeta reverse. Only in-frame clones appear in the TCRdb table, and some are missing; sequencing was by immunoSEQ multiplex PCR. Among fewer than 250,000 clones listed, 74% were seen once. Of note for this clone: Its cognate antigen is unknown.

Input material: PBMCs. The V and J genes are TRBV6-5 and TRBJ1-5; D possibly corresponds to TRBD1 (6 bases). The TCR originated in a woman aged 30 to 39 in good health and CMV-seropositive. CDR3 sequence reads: CASRLDSYSNQPQHF. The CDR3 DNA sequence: TGTGCCAGCAGGTTGGACAGTTATAGCAATCAGCCCCAGCATTTT.